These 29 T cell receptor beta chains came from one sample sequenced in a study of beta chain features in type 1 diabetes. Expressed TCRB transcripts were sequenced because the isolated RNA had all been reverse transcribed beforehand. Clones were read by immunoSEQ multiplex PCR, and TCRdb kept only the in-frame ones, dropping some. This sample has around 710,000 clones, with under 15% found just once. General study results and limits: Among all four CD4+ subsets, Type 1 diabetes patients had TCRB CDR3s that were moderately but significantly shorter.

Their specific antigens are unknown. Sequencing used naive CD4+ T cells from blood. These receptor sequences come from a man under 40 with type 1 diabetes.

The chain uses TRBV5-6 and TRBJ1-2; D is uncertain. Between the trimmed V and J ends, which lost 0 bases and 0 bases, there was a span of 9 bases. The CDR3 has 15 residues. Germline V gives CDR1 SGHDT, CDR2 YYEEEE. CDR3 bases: TGTGCCAGCAGCTTGGGCGTCAGCACTAACTATGGCTACACCTTC. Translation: CASSLGVSTNYGYTF.

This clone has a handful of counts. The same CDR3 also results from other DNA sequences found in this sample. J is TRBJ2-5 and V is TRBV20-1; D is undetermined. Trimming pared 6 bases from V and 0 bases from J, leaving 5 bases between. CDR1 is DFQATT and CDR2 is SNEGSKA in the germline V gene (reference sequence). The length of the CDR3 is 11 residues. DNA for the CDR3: TGCAGTGCCTCGTACCAAGAGACCCAGTACTTC. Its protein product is CSASYQETQYF.

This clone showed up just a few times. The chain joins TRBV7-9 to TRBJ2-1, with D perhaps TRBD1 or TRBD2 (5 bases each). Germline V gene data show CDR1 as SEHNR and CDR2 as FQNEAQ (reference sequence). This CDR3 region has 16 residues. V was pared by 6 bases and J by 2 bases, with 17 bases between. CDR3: CASSSFGRGPYNEQFF. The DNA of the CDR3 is TGTGCCAGCAGTTCGTTTGGACGGGGACCCTACAATGAGCAGTTCTTC. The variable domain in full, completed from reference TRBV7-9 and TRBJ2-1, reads DTGVSQNPRHKITKRGQNVTFRCDPISEHNRLYWYRQTLGQGPEFLTYFQNEAQLEKSRLLSDRFSAERPKGSFSTLEIQRTEQGDSAMYLCASSSFGRGPYNEQFFGPGTRLTVL.

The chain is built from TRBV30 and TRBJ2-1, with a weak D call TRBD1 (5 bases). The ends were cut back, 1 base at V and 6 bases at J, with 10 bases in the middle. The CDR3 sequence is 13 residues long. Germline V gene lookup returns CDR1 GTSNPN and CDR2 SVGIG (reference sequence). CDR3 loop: CAWSGGRINEQFF. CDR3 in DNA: TGTGCCTGGAGTGGGGGCCGGATCAATGAGCAGTTCTTC.

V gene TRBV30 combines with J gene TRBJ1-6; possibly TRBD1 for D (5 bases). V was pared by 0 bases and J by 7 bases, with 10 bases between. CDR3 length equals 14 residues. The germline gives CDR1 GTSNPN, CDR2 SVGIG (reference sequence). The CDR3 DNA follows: TGTGCCTGGAGTGTCCCAGGGTCCAATTCACCCCTCCACTTT. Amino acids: CAWSVPGSNSPLHF.

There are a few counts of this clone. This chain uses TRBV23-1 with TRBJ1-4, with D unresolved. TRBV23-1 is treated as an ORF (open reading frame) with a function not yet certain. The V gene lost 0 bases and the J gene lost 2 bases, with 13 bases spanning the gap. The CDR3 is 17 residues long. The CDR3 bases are TGCGCCAGCAGTCAATCAGCCTCGAGGTCTACTAATGAAAAACTGTTTTTT. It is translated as CASSQSASRSTNEKLFF.

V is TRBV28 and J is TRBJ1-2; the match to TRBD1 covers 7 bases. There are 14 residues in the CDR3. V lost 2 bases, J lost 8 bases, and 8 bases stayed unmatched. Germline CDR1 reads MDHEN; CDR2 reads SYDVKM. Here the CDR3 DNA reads TGTGCCAGCAGTTTACCCGCCACAGGGGAAGGCTACACCTTC. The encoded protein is CASSLPATGEGYTF.

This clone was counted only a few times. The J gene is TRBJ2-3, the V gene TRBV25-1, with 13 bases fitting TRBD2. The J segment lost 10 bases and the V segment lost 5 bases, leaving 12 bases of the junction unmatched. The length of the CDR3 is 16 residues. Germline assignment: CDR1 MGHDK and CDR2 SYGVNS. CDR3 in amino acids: CASSPTGGLAGMAQYF. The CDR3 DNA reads TGTGCCAGCAGTCCCACGGGGGGACTAGCGGGGATGGCGCAGTATTTT.

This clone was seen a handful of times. This CDR3 is CASSPPGTTGELFF. CDR3 bases: TGTGCCAGCAGTCCACCGGGGACCACCGGGGAGCTGTTTTTT. The V gene is TRBV11-2, the J gene TRBJ2-2; possibly TRBD1 or TRBD2 for D (5 bases each). The V and J ends lost 6 bases and 4 bases respectively, with 12 bases between them. The CDR3 runs 14 residues. Per germline, CDR1 SGHAT and CDR2 FQNNGV.

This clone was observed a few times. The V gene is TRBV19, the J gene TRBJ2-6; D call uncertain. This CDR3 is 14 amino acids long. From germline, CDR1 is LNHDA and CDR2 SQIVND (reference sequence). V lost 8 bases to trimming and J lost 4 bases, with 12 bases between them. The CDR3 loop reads CASGEAGGANVLTF. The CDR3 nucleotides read TGTGCCAGTGGAGAGGCTGGAGGGGCCAACGTCCTGACTTTC.

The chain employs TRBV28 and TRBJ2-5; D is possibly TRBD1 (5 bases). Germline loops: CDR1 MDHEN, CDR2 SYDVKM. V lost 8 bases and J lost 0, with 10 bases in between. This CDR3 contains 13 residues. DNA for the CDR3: TGTGCCAGCGGGGAAGGGGACCAAGAGACCCAGTACTTC. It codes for CASGEGDQETQYF.

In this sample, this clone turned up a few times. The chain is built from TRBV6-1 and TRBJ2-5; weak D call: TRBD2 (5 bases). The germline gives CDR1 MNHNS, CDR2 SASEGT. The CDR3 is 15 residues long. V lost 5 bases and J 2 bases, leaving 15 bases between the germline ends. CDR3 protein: CASSRVRALQETQYF. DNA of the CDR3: TGTGCCAGCAGTCGGGTGAGGGCTTTGCAAGAGACCCAGTACTTC.

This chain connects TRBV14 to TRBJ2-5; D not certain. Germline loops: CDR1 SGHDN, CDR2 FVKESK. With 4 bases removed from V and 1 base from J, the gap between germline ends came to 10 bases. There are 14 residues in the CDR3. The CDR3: CASSPRQVQETQYF. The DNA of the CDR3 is TGTGCCAGCAGCCCCCGGCAGGTCCAAGAGACCCAGTACTTC.

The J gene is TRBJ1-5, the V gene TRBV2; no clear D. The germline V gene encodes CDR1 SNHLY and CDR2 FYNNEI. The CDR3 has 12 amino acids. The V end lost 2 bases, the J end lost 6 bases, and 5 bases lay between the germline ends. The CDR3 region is CASSESGQPQHF. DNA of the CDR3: TGTGCCAGCAGTGAATCGGGTCAGCCCCAGCATTTT. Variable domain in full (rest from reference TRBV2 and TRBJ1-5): EPEVTQTPSHQVTQMGQEVILRCVPISNHLYFYWYRQILGQKVEFLVSFYNNEISEKSEIFDDQFSVERPDGSNFTLKIRSTKLEDSAMYFCASSESGQPQHFGDGTRLSIL.

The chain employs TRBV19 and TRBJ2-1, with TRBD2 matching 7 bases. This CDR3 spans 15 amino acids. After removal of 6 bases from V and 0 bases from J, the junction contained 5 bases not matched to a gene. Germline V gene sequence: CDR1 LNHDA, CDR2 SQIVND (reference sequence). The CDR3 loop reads CASSPGGSSYNEQFF. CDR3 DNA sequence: TGTGCCAGTAGCCCCGGGGGGAGCTCCTACAATGAGCAGTTCTTC.

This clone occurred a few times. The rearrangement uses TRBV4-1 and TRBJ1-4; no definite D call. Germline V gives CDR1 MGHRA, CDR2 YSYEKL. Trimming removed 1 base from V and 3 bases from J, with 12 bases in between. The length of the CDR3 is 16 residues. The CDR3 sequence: CASSQGSRRSNEKLFF. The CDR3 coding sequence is TGCGCCAGCAGCCAAGGTAGCAGGCGGTCTAATGAAAAACTGTTTTTT.

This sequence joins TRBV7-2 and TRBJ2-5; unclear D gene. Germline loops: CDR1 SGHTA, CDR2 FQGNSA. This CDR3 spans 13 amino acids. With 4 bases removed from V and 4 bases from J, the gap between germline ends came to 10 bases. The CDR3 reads CASSSQLRETQYF. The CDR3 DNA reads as TGTGCCAGCAGCTCACAATTACGAGAGACCCAGTACTTC.

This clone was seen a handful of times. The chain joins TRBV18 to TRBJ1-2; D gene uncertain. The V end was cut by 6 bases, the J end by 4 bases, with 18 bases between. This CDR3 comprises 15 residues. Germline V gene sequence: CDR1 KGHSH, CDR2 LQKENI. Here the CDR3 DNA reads TGTGCCAGCTCGCGTTCCGGAGGAGCCATCTATGGCTACACCTTC. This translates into CASSRSGGAIYGYTF.

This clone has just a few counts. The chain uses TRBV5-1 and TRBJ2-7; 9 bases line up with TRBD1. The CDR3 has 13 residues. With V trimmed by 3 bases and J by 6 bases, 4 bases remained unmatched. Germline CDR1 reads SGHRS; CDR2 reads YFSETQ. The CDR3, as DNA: TGCGCCAGCAGCTGGGACAGGGTCGGCGAGCAGTACTTC. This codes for CASSWDRVGEQYF.

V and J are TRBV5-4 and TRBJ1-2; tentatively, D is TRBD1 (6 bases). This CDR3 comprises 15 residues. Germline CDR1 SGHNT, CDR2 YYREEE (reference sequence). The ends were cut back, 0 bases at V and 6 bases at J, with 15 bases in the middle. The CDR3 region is CASSLAGGASNGYTF. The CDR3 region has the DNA TGTGCCAGCAGCTTGGCCGGGGGCGCCAGTAATGGCTACACCTTC.

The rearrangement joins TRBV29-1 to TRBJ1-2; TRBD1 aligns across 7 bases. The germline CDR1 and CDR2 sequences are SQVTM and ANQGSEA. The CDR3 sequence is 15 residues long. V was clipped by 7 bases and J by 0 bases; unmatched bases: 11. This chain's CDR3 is CSATFDRVSNYGYTF. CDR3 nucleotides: TGCAGCGCTACCTTTGACAGGGTATCTAACTATGGCTACACCTTC. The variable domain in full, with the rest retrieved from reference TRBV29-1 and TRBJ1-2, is SAVISQKPSRDICQRGTSLTIQCQVDSQVTMMFWYRQQPGQSLTLIATANQGSEATYESGFVIDKFPISRPNLTFSTLTVSNMSPEDSSIYLCSATFDRVSNYGYTFGSGTRLTVV.

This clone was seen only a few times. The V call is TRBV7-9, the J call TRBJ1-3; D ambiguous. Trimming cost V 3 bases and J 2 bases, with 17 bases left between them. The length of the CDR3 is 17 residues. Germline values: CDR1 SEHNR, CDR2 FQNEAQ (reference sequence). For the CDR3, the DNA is TGTGCCAGCAGCTTGTGGCCGACTTCTCTCCCTGGAAACACCATATATTTT. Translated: CASSLWPTSLPGNTIYF.

The CDR3 is CASSLRDGFQETQYF. As DNA, the CDR3 is TGTGCCAGCAGCTTAAGGGACGGATTCCAAGAGACCCAGTACTTC. The chain is built from TRBV7-9 and TRBJ2-5; D may correspond to TRBD1 or TRBD2 (5 bases each). Trimming cost V 2 bases and J 1 base, with 11 bases left between them. The germline V gene encodes CDR1 SEHNR and CDR2 FQNEAQ (reference sequence). The CDR3 spans 15 residues. The whole variable domain, remainder taken from reference TRBV7-9 and TRBJ2-5, is DTGVSQNPRHKITKRGQNVTFRCDPISEHNRLYWYRQTLGQGPEFLTYFQNEAQLEKSRLLSDRFSAERPKGSFSTLEIQRTEQGDSAMYLCASSLRDGFQETQYFGPGTRLLVL.

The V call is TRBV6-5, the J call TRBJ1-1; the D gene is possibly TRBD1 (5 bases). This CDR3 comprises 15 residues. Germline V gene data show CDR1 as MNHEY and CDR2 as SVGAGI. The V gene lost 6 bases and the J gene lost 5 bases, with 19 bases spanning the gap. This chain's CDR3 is CASRAARQGETEAFF. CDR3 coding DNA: TGTGCCAGCAGAGCGGCTAGGCAGGGAGAGACTGAAGCTTTCTTT.

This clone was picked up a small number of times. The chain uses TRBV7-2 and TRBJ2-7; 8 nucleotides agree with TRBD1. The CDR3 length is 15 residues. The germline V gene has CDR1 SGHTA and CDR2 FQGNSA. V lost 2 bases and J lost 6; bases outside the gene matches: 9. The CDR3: CASSLSPDRAGEQYF. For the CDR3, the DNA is TGTGCCAGCAGCTTATCTCCGGACAGGGCCGGCGAGCAGTACTTC.

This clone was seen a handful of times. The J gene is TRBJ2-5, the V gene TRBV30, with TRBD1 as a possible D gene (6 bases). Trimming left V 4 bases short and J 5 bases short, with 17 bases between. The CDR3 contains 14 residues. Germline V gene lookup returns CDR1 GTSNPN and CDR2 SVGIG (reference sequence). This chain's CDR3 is CAWIQQGGGETQYF. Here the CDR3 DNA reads TGTGCCTGGATACAACAGGGCGGTGGGGAGACCCAGTACTTC.

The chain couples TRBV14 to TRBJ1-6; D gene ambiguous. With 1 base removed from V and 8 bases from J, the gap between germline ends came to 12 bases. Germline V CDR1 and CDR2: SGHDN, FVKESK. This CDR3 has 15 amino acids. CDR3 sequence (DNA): TGTGCCAGCAGCCAAGCGAGGAGGATGGATTCACCCCTCCACTTT. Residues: CASSQARRMDSPLHF. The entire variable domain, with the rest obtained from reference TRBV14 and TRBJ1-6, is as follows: EAGVTQFPSHSVIEKGQTVTLRCDPISGHDNLYWYRRVMGKEIKFLLHFVKESKQDESGMPNNRFLAERTGGTYSTLKVQPAELEDSGVYFCASSQARRMDSPLHFGNGTRLTVT.

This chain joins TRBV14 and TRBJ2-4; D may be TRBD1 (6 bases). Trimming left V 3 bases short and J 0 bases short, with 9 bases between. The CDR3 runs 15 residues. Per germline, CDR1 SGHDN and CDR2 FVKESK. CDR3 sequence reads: CASSQLGAAKNIQYF. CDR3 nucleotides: TGTGCCAGCAGCCAGTTGGGGGCAGCCAAAAACATTCAGTACTTC.

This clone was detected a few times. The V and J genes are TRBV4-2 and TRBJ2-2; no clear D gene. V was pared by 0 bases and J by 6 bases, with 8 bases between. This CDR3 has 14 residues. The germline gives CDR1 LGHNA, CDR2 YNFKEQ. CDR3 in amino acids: CASSQDPPAGELFF. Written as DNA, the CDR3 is TGTGCCAGCAGCCAAGATCCCCCGGCCGGGGAGCTGTTTTTT.